Sequencing of this T cell receptor (beta chain) was carried out in a study of breast tumors, draining lymph nodes, adjacent tissues. Regarding this clonotype: Its specificity is not known. One end of the junction varies from germline; a read error may be responsible.

TCRdb redid the calling of the multiplex PCR reads with MiXCR, one entry per CDR3 protein. The sample has 290,000 or so distinct CDR3 sequences; 30% are singletons. Study observations and caveats: Tumor and nontumor repertoires were significantly more similar in luminal-like than in basal-like breast cancer. That most tumor T cells come from lymph nodes remained unproven. The data were judged consistent with most tumor T cells coming from lymph node and expanding in tumor. Tumor TCR diversity was below lymph nodes but above nontumor tissue.

Samples came from axillary lymph nodes draining the breast cancer. Germline V gene lookup returns CDR1 DFQATT and CDR2 SNEGSKA (reference sequence). The CDR3 covers 14 residues. The sequenced material came from axillary lymph node tissue. This chain connects TRBV20-1 to TRBJ1-5; no clear D. This TCR was recovered from a female donor with breast cancer. Some clones in this sample may be carry-over from other donors' samples. The chain's CDR3 is CSAGISNSNPPQHF. Written as DNA, the CDR3 is TGCAGTGCTGGTATCAGCAATAGCAATCCGCCCCAGCATTTT.